This T cell receptor beta chain was documented in a study of cytotoxic CD8 clonotypes in ibrutinib-treated CLL. Study-wide background: After treatment lasting a median 12 months, range 6 to 36, response samples were collected.

CDR3 size: 16 residues. V was pared by 0 bases and J by 6 bases, with 15 bases between. The V gene's germline CDR1 is MNHNY and CDR2 SVGAGI (reference sequence). This clone appeared once. Clones were read by immunoSEQ multiplex PCR, and TCRdb kept only the in-frame ones, dropping some. The sample carries roughly 70,000 clones, over 75% recorded once. This TCR derives from a human donor with chronic lymphocytic leukemia. The rearrangement joins TRBV6-6 to TRBJ2-1, with D tentatively TRBD2 (6 bases). Source: PBMCs, taken after 12 months of ibrutinib treatment. CDR3 protein: CASSYSKTSNVNEQFF. CDR3 bases: TGTGCCAGCAGTTACTCGAAAACTAGCAACGTCAATGAGCAGTTCTTC.